This TCR beta chain was retrieved from a study of T-cell memory formation after mild COVID-19. The study's findings and limits: Day 15 to 85 contractors were CD4/CD8 balanced; later expanders leaned CD4+.

A word on this clonotype: Its specificity is not known.

From germline, CDR1 is LGHNA and CDR2 YSLEER. This CDR3 is built from 14 residues. Trimming pared 1 base from V and 0 bases from J, leaving 6 bases between. TCRdb re-called the 5' RACE reads through MiXCR, storing one row per CDR3 protein. This table holds 500,000 to 550,000 distinct CDR3 sequences, roughly 22% found once. This TCR was sampled from an adult woman who had mild COVID-19 (a few samples of this study predate the infection). Cell type and time point are not known. V gene TRBV4-3 combines with J gene TRBJ1-1; no clear D gene. Sequenced input: PBMCs or a T cell subset sorted from them (not recorded which). CDR3 amino acids: CASSQGWVNTEAFF. CDR3 nucleotide sequence: TGCGCCAGCAGCCAAGGATGGGTGAACACTGAAGCTTTCTTT.